Each of the 20 T cell receptor beta chains below was sequenced from the same sample in a study of T-cell reconstitution after alpha-beta-depleted transplantation in children. Construction of the TCRbeta library involved unique molecular identifiers. TCRdb re-called the PCR reads through MiXCR, storing one row per CDR3 protein. There are 150,000 to 200,000 distinct CDR3 sequences in the sample; about 6.8% occur only once, and around 3% lies in the top ten. This material consisted of PBMCs from the stem cell graft donor, taken from the stem cell graft. These receptors were collected from a human donor who donated a stem cell graft to a child with Wiskott-Aldrich syndrome.

This clonotype has at least ten counts. This chain links TRBV28 with TRBJ2-5; D gene ambiguous. V lost 8 bases, J lost 4 bases, and 17 bases lay in between. This CDR3 has 14 residues. In germline, CDR1 is MDHEN, CDR2 SYDVKM. The CDR3: CASEETPGTETQYF. The CDR3 DNA reads TGTGCCAGCGAGGAGACCCCCGGAACAGAGACCCAGTACTTC.

The J gene is TRBJ2-1, the V gene TRBV6-5, with 12 positions matching TRBD2. The CDR3 sequence is 16 residues long. The germline CDR1 and CDR2 sequences are MNHEY and SVGAGI. The V segment lost 2 bases and the J segment 7 bases; nucleotides outside the gene matches: 6. CDR3 residues: CASSYGLAGRDNEQFF. The CDR3 DNA follows: TGTGCCAGCAGTTACGGACTAGCGGGGAGGGATAATGAGCAGTTCTTC.

At least ten counts were recorded for this clonotype. The V call is TRBV5-1, the J call TRBJ2-3; the match to TRBD2 covers 8 bases. From germline, CDR1 is SGHRS and CDR2 YFSETQ. The CDR3 is 13 amino acids. Trimming took 5 bases from V and 3 from J; bases not matched to a gene: 2. The CDR3 bases are TGCGCCAGCAGTAGCGGGAATACAGATACGCAGTATTTT. It translates to CASSSGNTDTQYF.

This clonotype was counted ten times or more. The J gene is TRBJ2-1, the V gene TRBV6-1; the match to TRBD2 covers 10 bases. The CDR3 runs to 15 residues. CDR1 and CDR2 from the germline V gene are MNHNS and SASEGT. V lost 6 bases, J lost 8 bases, and 10 bases stayed unmatched. The CDR3 bases are TGTGCCAGCAGCAACCAACGGCTAGCGGGGGATGAGCAGTTCTTC. Its translation is CASSNQRLAGDEQFF.

J is TRBJ2-1 and V is TRBV18; the match to TRBD1 covers 9 bases. The junction had 3 bases not matched to a gene; V was cut back by 3 bases and J by 3 bases. Germline V lookup: CDR1 KGHSH, CDR2 LQKENI. This CDR3 has 15 residues. Here the CDR3 reads CASSPADRGYNEQFF. The CDR3 DNA reads TGTGCCAGCTCACCTGCGGACAGGGGCTACAATGAGCAGTTCTTC.

This clonotype was counted many times. The V gene is TRBV29-1, the J gene TRBJ1-2; unclear D gene. Germline lookup yields CDR1 SQVTM and CDR2 ANQGSEA. Trimming took off 4 bases at V and 8 bases at J, with 14 bases between the two ends. This CDR3 region has 12 residues. As DNA, the CDR3 is TGCAGCGTTGCCTACGCCTTCAGGGGCTACACCTTC. It translates to CSVAYAFRGYTF.

This clonotype has a count of ten or more. The chain couples TRBV12-3 or TRBV12-4 to TRBJ2-7; 8 nucleotides line up with TRBD1. V lost 6 bases and J lost 0; bases outside the gene matches: 10. The CDR3 runs 16 residues. The CDR3 nucleotides read TGTGCCAGCAGACCTGCGGGACAGGAATCCTCCTACGAGCAGTACTTC. Its translation: CASRPAGQESSYEQYF.

This clonotype was seen ten or more times. The rearrangement uses TRBV12-3 or TRBV12-4 and TRBJ2-2; weak D call: TRBD1 (5 bases). CDR3 length: 15 residues. Trimming took off 5 bases at V and 0 bases at J, with 10 bases between the two ends. Here the CDR3 reads CASSPTGSNTGELFF. The CDR3 coding sequence is TGTGCCAGCAGTCCTACAGGTTCGAACACCGGGGAGCTGTTTTTT.

This clonotype was observed a handful of times. This chain connects TRBV29-1 to TRBJ1-1; D is perhaps TRBD1 (5 bases). The CDR3 totals 14 residues. Germline V gene lookup returns CDR1 SQVTM and CDR2 ANQGSEA. Between the trimmed V and J ends, which lost 7 bases and 7 bases, there was a span of 22 bases. Written as DNA, the CDR3 is TGCAGCGCGAAAACAGGAGTGGGTTACGGTGAAGCTTTCTTT. Encoded protein: CSAKTGVGYGEAFF.

Many counts were recorded for this clonotype. The chain links TRBV20-1 to TRBJ1-5, with D uncertain. The CDR3 sequence is 14 residues long. Germline values: CDR1 DFQATT, CDR2 SNEGSKA (reference sequence). V lost 3 bases and J 7 bases, leaving 16 bases between the germline ends. CDR3 nucleotide sequence: TGCAGTGCTAGCCGTGTGGGAGGTAACCAGCCCCAGCATTTT. This translates into CSASRVGGNQPQHF.

This clonotype appeared many times. The chain couples TRBV12-3 or TRBV12-4 to TRBJ2-2; D is uncertain. The germline V and J ends were trimmed by 6 bases and 2 bases, with 10 bases remaining between them. The CDR3 is made up of 14 amino acids. The CDR3 DNA is TGTGCCAGCAGCTTACACCAAAACACCGGGGAGCTGTTTTTT. Translation: CASSLHQNTGELFF.

The sample holds many counts of this clonotype. The V and J genes are TRBV11-2 and TRBJ2-5; 8 nucleotides align to TRBD1. V was pared by 2 bases and J by 4 bases, with 3 bases of the junction left unmatched. This CDR3 has 14 residues. Germline CDR1 is SGHAT and CDR2 is FQNNGV. The CDR3 coding sequence is TGTGCCAGCAGCTTATCTGGACAGGGAGAGACCCAGTACTTC. Protein: CASSLSGQGETQYF.

The chain links TRBV4-2 to TRBJ1-5, with a weak D call TRBD1 (6 bases). The V end lost 4 bases, the J end lost 4 bases, and 11 bases lay between the germline ends. Germline CDR1 reads LGHNA; CDR2 reads YNFKEQ. This CDR3 comprises 14 residues. The CDR3 spells CASSPGGRNQPQHF. The CDR3 DNA is TGTGCCAGCAGCCCCGGGGGCCGGAATCAGCCCCAGCATTTT.

In this sample, this clonotype turned up many times. The chain is built from TRBV5-1 and TRBJ1-5; D uncertain. The CDR3 runs 13 residues. Deletions cut 1 base from V and 7 bases from J, with 9 bases between. The germline CDR1 and CDR2 sequences are SGHRS and YFSETQ. The CDR3 here is CASSLQVGQPQHF. For the CDR3, the DNA is TGCGCCAGCAGCTTGCAGGTCGGGCAGCCCCAGCATTTT.

This clonotype showed up many times. This chain links TRBV7-9 with TRBJ2-3; 7 bases align to TRBD2. The trim removed 3 bases at V and 5 bases at J, leaving 11 bases unmatched. Germline CDR1 and CDR2: SEHNR and FQNEAQ (reference sequence). The CDR3 contains 16 residues. This CDR3 reads CASSFKLAWKGDTQYF. CDR3 nucleotide sequence: TGTGCCAGCAGCTTCAAACTAGCGTGGAAGGGAGATACGCAGTATTTT.

In this sample, this clonotype turned up many times. This sequence joins TRBV3-1 and TRBJ1-5; the D is unclear. The CDR3 is 15 amino acids. CDR1 is LGHDT, CDR2 YNNKEL, per germline (reference sequence). The ends were cut back, 2 bases at V and 0 bases at J, with 8 bases in the middle. CDR3 nucleotide sequence: TGTGCCAGCAGCCAACGACCGTCTAGCAATCAGCCCCAGCATTTT. Protein: CASSQRPSSNQPQHF.

This clonotype was found many times. V gene TRBV10-3 combines with J gene TRBJ2-5; D may be TRBD2 (7 bases). CDR1 ENHRY and CDR2 SYGVKD come from the germline V gene. The ends were cut back, 7 bases at V and 3 bases at J, with 15 bases in the middle. The CDR3 spans 14 residues. The CDR3 DNA is TGTGCCATCAAAGGGGGGGCCGTCGAAGAGACCCAGTACTTC. It translates to CAIKGGAVEETQYF.

This clonotype was observed at least ten times. The chain uses TRBV4-3 and TRBJ2-1, with 8 nucleotides matching TRBD2. Germline loops: CDR1 LGHNA, CDR2 YSLEER. The ends lost 1 base at V and 7 bases at J; junction bases unmatched: 9. CDR3 length: 16 amino acids. CDR3 sequence reads: CASSQGPGLGLNEQFF. CDR3 coding DNA: TGCGCCAGCAGCCAAGGACCGGGACTAGGGTTAAATGAGCAGTTCTTC.

This clonotype turned up a few times. This rearrangement joins TRBV5-1 to TRBJ2-1; TRBD2 matches 7 bases. Germline trimming cut 3 bases from V and 4 bases from J; bases unmatched to any gene: 10. The CDR3 totals 16 residues. The germline V gene encodes CDR1 SGHRS and CDR2 YFSETQ. The CDR3 reads CASSSHSSGEYNEQFF. CDR3 sequence (DNA): TGCGCCAGCAGCTCCCATTCTAGCGGAGAATACAATGAGCAGTTCTTC.

This clonotype was seen only a few times. V is TRBV30 and J is TRBJ1-4; D is ambiguous. The CDR3 extends over 15 amino acids. Germline values: CDR1 GTSNPN, CDR2 SVGIG (reference sequence). The germline V and J ends were trimmed by 1 base and 4 bases, with 13 bases remaining between them. The CDR3 loop is CAWSGGRPFNEKLFF. CDR3 bases: TGTGCCTGGAGTGGAGGTCGTCCGTTTAATGAAAAACTGTTTTTT.